Described below is a single T cell receptor beta chain sequence and its context. Its specificity is unknown. This sample is part of a study of T cells in tumors after PD-1 blockade. As for the study in general: Prior checkpoint blockade, systemic immunosuppressant use, or anti-cancer therapy within 4 weeks excluded patients.

TCRdb's copy holds only in-frame clones and misses some; the assay was immunoSEQ multiplex PCR. The repertoire holds roughly 19,000 clones, with roughly 80% as singletons. Tumor or blood genomic DNA was sequenced, with inputs of about 600 ng to 6,500 ng. Study-wide points: Approximately 41% of tumor TCR clonotypes were also found in blood.

Source: PBMCs, taken after anti-PD-1 therapy. This clonotype was obtained from a human donor with advanced basal cell or squamous cell carcinoma (not recorded which).

The CDR3 bases are TGCGCCAGCAGCTTATACGGGCGCAATCAGCCCCAGCATTTT. Translated, it gives CASSLYGRNQPQHF. This chain uses TRBV5-1 with TRBJ1-5; D gene ambiguous. The CDR3 covers 14 residues. Between the trimmed V and J ends, which lost 2 bases and 2 bases, there was a span of 8 bases. Germline V gene sequence: CDR1 SGHRS, CDR2 YFSETQ.